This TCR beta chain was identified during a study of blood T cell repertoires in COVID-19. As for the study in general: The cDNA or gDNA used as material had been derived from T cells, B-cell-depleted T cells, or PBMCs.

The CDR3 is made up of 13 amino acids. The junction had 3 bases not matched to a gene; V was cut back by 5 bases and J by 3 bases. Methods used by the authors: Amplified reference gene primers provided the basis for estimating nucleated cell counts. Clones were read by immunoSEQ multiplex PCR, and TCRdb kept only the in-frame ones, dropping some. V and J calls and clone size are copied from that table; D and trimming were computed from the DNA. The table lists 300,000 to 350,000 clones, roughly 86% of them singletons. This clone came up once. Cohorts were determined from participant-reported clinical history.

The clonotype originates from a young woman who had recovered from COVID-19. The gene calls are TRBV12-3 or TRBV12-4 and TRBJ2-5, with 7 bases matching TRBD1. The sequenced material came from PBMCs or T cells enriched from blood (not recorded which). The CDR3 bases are TGTGCCAGCAGTCCTACAGGGGAAGAGACCCAGTACTTC. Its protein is CASSPTGEETQYF.